The 24 T cell receptor beta chains reported below all come from one sample, sequenced in a study of blood T cells in healthy people across ages. With a J-beta primer mix and a sample-barcoded 5' primer, a second PCR ran about 6 to 11 cycles. MiXCR, applied by TCRdb to the 5' RACE reads, yields one record per CDR3 protein. The sample has some 700,000 distinct CDR3 sequences, around 40% seen once. The sample was blood. These receptors all stem from a woman aged 60-75 years in good health.

The sample holds a few counts of this clonotype. J is TRBJ2-1 and V is TRBV3-1, with TRBD2 identical over 10 bases. Germline CDR1 LGHDT, CDR2 YNNKEL (reference sequence). The V gene end was trimmed by 3 bases and the J gene end by 3 bases; junction bases not matched to a gene: 5. The CDR3 is 16 residues long. CDR3 loop: CASSQFGTSDYNEQFF. In nucleotides, the CDR3 is TGTGCCAGCAGCCAGTTCGGGACTAGCGACTACAATGAGCAGTTCTTC.

This clonotype was picked up many times. The gene calls are TRBV12-3 or TRBV12-4 and TRBJ2-7; TRBD1 matches at 9 bases. The CDR3 runs to 18 residues. Trimming cost V 6 bases and J 5 bases; bases outside gene matches: 20. The CDR3 loop is CASSAGTGPWSVRNEQYF. The CDR3, as DNA: TGTGCCAGCAGCGCCGGGACAGGGCCCTGGAGTGTAAGGAACGAGCAGTACTTC.

The count of this clonotype is one. CDR3 in DNA: TGTGCCACCAGCGGGTTCTACGGACAGGGTGAGGAGGTTTTAGTGGAGACCCAGTACTTC. As protein: CATSGFYGQGEEVLVETQYF. J is TRBJ2-5 and V is TRBV15; 8 nucleotides match TRBD1. The CDR3 is 20 residues long. V trimming: 5 bases; J trimming: 5 bases; junction bases outside the gene matches: 25. The germline V gene has CDR1 LNHNV and CDR2 YYDKDF (reference sequence).

Only a few counts were recorded for this clonotype. V usage is TRBV10-3 and J usage is TRBJ2-3, with 13 bases identical to TRBD2. Losses at the gene ends were 4 bases for V and 5 bases for J; bases not matched to a gene: 6. The CDR3 sequence is 16 residues long. Germline V gene sequence: CDR1 ENHRY, CDR2 SYGVKD. The CDR3 sequence is CAISAGLAGDGDTQYF. CDR3 coding DNA: TGTGCCATCAGTGCCGGACTAGCGGGAGATGGAGATACGCAGTATTTT.

This clonotype was seen a handful of times. The chain carries TRBV20-1 and TRBJ1-1; 8 nucleotides agree with TRBD1. CDR3 length: 14 residues. CDR1 DFQATT and CDR2 SNEGSKA come from the germline V gene (reference sequence). J was trimmed by 5 bases and V by 0 bases; bases with no gene match: 5. The CDR3 is CSARDRTGKTEAFF. The CDR3 coding sequence is TGCAGTGCTAGAGATCGGACAGGGAAGACTGAAGCTTTCTTT.

The gene calls are TRBV7-9 and TRBJ2-7; 7 bases line up with TRBD1. The CDR3 is 13 amino acids. Germline CDR1 SEHNR, CDR2 FQNEAQ (reference sequence). V lost 6 bases to trimming and J lost 2 bases; unmatched junction nucleotides: 4. The CDR3 DNA follows: TGTGCCAGCAGTCACAGGGGTCCCTACGAGCAGTACTTC. Its translation: CASSHRGPYEQYF.

This chain uses TRBV6-1 with TRBJ1-2, with D possibly TRBD1 on 5 matching bases. This CDR3 is 12 amino acids long. V dropped 11 bases and J dropped 7 bases, with 17 bases sitting between them. Germline loops: CDR1 MNHNS, CDR2 SASEGT. Written as DNA, the CDR3 is TGTGCCCTGACAGTGGGCGTATCTGGCTACACCTTC. Translating gives CALTVGVSGYTF.

This clonotype appeared a few times. CDR3 coding DNA: TGTGCCAGCAGCTTAGGAGTCACACGGGACAGGGAAAAAGAGACCCAGTACTTC. Amino acids: CASSLGVTRDREKETQYF. The genes are TRBV7-9 and TRBJ2-5, with 9 nucleotides matching TRBD1. This CDR3 spans 18 amino acids. J gave up 3 bases and V 1 base, and 12 bases lay outside the gene matches. Germline V CDR1 and CDR2: SEHNR, FQNEAQ (reference sequence).

CDR3 in DNA: TGTGCCAGCGGGGACAGGGGATCTAGCACAGATACGCAGTATTTT. This sequence encodes CASGDRGSSTDTQYF. V is TRBV27 and J is TRBJ2-3, with 10 positions matching TRBD1. This CDR3 has 15 residues. The ends lost 8 bases at V and 0 bases at J; junction bases unmatched: 5. Per the germline V gene, CDR1 is MNHEY and CDR2 is SMNVEV (reference sequence).

As regards this clonotype: Given a much more abundant clone one base away, this may be a read error. The chain is built from TRBV5-1 and TRBJ2-1, with 7 bases fitting TRBD1. Germline V lookup: CDR1 SGHRS, CDR2 YFSETQ. After removal of 3 bases from V and 10 bases from J, the junction contained 4 bases not matched to a gene. CDR3 length: 12 amino acids. CDR3 DNA sequence: TGCGCCAGCAGCTGGGACAGCTACGAGCAGTTCTTC. This sequence encodes CASSWDSYEQFF.

This clonotype was picked up one time. The rearrangement joins TRBV21-1 to TRBJ2-5; TRBD1, the table's D call, lacks a check against the DNA. TRBV21-1 is a listed pseudogene. This CDR3 has 15 residues. The CDR3 coding sequence is TGTGCCAGCAGCAATATGCCGACAGTTCAAGAGACCCAGTACTTC. Encoded protein: CASSNMPTVQETQYF.

The genes are TRBV20-1 and TRBJ2-1; unclear D gene. The germline V gene encodes CDR1 DFQATT and CDR2 SNEGSKA (reference sequence). V was cut by 3 bases and J by 0 bases, with 12 bases left in between. The CDR3 runs 15 residues. For the CDR3, the DNA is TGCAGTGCTAGTATCGTACGGAGCTCCTACAATGAGCAGTTCTTC. This codes for CSASIVRSSYNEQFF.

The chain combines TRBV14 with TRBJ2-1; 9 bases are shared with TRBD2. The CDR3 runs to 19 residues. V lost 5 bases, J lost 4 bases, and 18 bases stayed unmatched. Looked up from germline, CDR1 is SGHDN and CDR2 is FVKESK. The CDR3, as DNA: TGTGCCAGCAGCGGCCCTCTAGCGGGGACTTCCACTCGTTACAATGAGCAGTTCTTC. Translated: CASSGPLAGTSTRYNEQFF.

The chain employs TRBV7-9 and TRBJ1-1; D possibly corresponds to TRBD1 (6 bases). Deletions cut 5 bases from V and 1 base from J, with 11 bases between. This CDR3 has 14 amino acids. Germline-derived CDR1 and CDR2 are SEHNR and FQNEAQ (reference sequence). The CDR3 DNA reads TGTGCCAGCAGCGAACAGGGAGCGAACACTGAAGCTTTCTTT. This encodes CASSEQGANTEAFF. Variable domain in full (rest from reference TRBV7-9 and TRBJ1-1): DTGVSQNPRHKITKRGQNVTFRCDPISEHNRLYWYRQTLGQGPEFLTYFQNEAQLEKSRLLSDRFSAERPKGSFSTLEIQRTEQGDSAMYLCASSEQGANTEAFFGQGTRLTVV.

This clonotype was detected a few times. The rearrangement uses TRBV6-5 and TRBJ2-1; D call uncertain. Trimming shortened V by 0 bases and J by 10 bases, and 4 bases separated the two germline ends. Germline CDR1 is MNHEY and CDR2 is SVGAGI. CDR3 size: 11 residues. CDR3 in amino acids: CASSYSEEQFF. The CDR3, as DNA: TGTGCCAGCAGTTACTCGGAAGAGCAGTTCTTC.

The chain employs TRBV20-1 and TRBJ1-6; TRBD1 agrees at 8 bases. CDR1 DFQATT and CDR2 SNEGSKA come from the germline V gene (reference sequence). The CDR3 loop spans 14 amino acids. Unmatched junction bases numbered 3, after V lost 0 bases and J lost 8 bases. The CDR3 nucleotides are TGCAGTGCTAGAGAAACAGGGGGTCATTCACCCCTCCACTTT. Its protein product is CSARETGGHSPLHF.

V gene TRBV28 combines with J gene TRBJ2-7; D uncertain. V gave up 6 bases and J gave up 3 bases, with 9 bases separating them. There are 12 residues in the CDR3. Germline V gene lookup returns CDR1 MDHEN and CDR2 SYDVKM. CDR3 nucleotide sequence: TGTGCCAGCAGGGTCACTCTCTACGAGCAGTACTTC. Encoded protein: CASRVTLYEQYF. The whole variable domain, remainder taken from reference TRBV28 and TRBJ2-7, is DVKVTQSSRYLVKRTGEKVFLECVQDMDHENMFWYRQDPGLGLRLIYFSYDVKMKEKGDIPEGYSVSREKKERFSLILESASTNQTSMYLCASRVTLYEQYFGPGTRLTVT.

DNA for the CDR3: TGCAGTGCTATGGCGGCGGGGGATTACAATGAGCAGTTCTTC. It translates to CSAMAAGDYNEQFF. The V and J genes are TRBV20-1 and TRBJ2-1; 7 bases line up with TRBD2. With 4 bases clipped from V and 4 bases from J, the junction kept 7 bases outside the gene matches. CDR1 and CDR2 (germline): DFQATT, SNEGSKA (reference sequence). The CDR3 consists of 14 residues.

The J gene is TRBJ2-2, the V gene TRBV20-1; 10 bases align to TRBD1. CDR3 size: 14 residues. The germline gives CDR1 DFQATT, CDR2 SNEGSKA (reference sequence). Trimming at V came to 5 bases and at J to 4 bases, leaving 4 bases not matched to a gene. This chain's CDR3 is CSALRTGGTGELFF. CDR3 DNA sequence: TGCAGTGCTCTCAGGACAGGGGGCACCGGGGAGCTGTTTTTT.

The chain joins TRBV4-1 to TRBJ2-3; TRBD2 agrees at 9 bases. This CDR3 has 17 residues. Germline values: CDR1 MGHRA, CDR2 YSYEKL. V lost 3 bases and J lost 5; bases outside the gene matches: 12. As DNA, the CDR3 is TGCGCCAGCAGCCAGACGGCTGCGGGGGGGCCAGAAGATACGCAGTATTTT. Translated: CASSQTAAGGPEDTQYF.

This clonotype was found once. A read error may be the cause here, since a much bigger clone is one base away. V usage is TRBV9 and J usage is TRBJ2-5; 9 positions agree with TRBD1. The CDR3 contains 14 residues. Germline lookup yields CDR1 SGDLS and CDR2 YYNGEE. The CDR3 is CTSSADRGAETQYF. CDR3 DNA: TGTACCAGCAGCGCCGACAGGGGGGCGGAGACCCAGTACTTC.

This clonotype has just a few counts. The chain recombines TRBV20-1 with TRBJ2-4; D is unclear. The J call may be wrong; the DNA end is better matched by TRBJ2-7. In germline, CDR1 is DFQATT, CDR2 SNEGSKA (reference sequence). This CDR3 is built from 9 residues. The DNA of the CDR3 is TGCAGGGCTCACTACGAGCAGTACTTC. This translates into CRAHYEQYF.

This clonotype was picked up a small number of times. The chain couples TRBV5-1 to TRBJ2-4; no reliable D call. The V and J ends lost 1 base and 6 bases respectively, with 17 bases between them. The CDR3 length is 16 residues. Germline V gene lookup returns CDR1 SGHRS and CDR2 YFSETQ. As DNA, the CDR3 is TGCGCCAGCAGCTTGTGGGGTGACGGCCAAGGAAACATTCAGTACTTC. Translating it yields CASSLWGDGQGNIQYF.

This clonotype turned up a few times. The chain has TRBV6-2 or TRBV6-3 and TRBJ2-1, with D tentatively TRBD1 (6 bases). From germline, CDR1 is MNHEY and CDR2 SVGEGT. V gave up 5 bases and J gave up 4 bases, with 18 bases separating them. This CDR3 is 16 amino acids long. CDR3 sequence: CASSPTGFRSYNEQFF. The CDR3 DNA follows: TGTGCCAGCAGTCCTACAGGGTTTCGTTCGTACAATGAGCAGTTCTTC.